This note documents a single T cell receptor (beta chain) sequence. Its antigen specificity is not known. One base away there is no much larger clone; base qualities are not given. The data originate from a study of shared clonotypes between healthy human individuals (dated by TCRdb to between 2020 and 2021). Some background on the complete study: The cohort included three men and a couple of women between 18 and 49 years of age. Per donor, leukapheresis produced somewhere between about 0.8 and 9 billion PBMCs. Libraries were prepared and TCR repertoires were sequenced by different laboratories using diverse techniques, in order to increase sequencing depth and limit assay-specific biases. Blood TCR repertoires of 5 or 6 healthy adults were deeply sequenced to estimate repertoire size and the extent of clonotype sharing between individuals. Per donor, three plates each were used for CD4 naive and CD4 memory, two for CD8 naive, and one for CD8 memory.

Including cysteine and phenylalanine, the CDR3 has 16 amino acids. The retained sequence is limited to the CDR3, 48 bases, with the frame set at the first base. CDR1 SGDLS and CDR2 YYNGEE were looked up in the germline V gene. The junction shows trimming of 3 bases on V and 0 bases on J, and the gene matches do not reach 3 bases of it. Using the deep immunoSEQ assay, TCR CDR3 regions were amplified from genomic DNA by multiplex PCR. Extracted genomic DNA from each cell subset was spread evenly across all wells of several immunoSEQ 96-well plates, with each plate serving as a replicate. Each replicate PCR for sorted subsets received roughly 200 ng genomic DNA, equal to tens of thousands of T cell genomes. Purified libraries were measured with a Qubit 3.0 fluorometer, size-checked on a Bioanalyzer 2100, and measured again with the KAPA Library Quantification kit. A separate single-read 150-cycle Illumina NextSeq 550 flow cell was used to sequence each immunoSEQ 96-well plate. The paper's processing steps were these. Because only junctional sequences without quality scores were contained in the immunoSEQ output, filtering matching that applied to full-length reads could not be performed. Sequences were annotated with PyIR, a Python wrapper for IgBLAST v1.9, and V/J genes and CDR3 were assigned using IMGT germline references. Any read was removed if the V/J assignment was weak (E-value above 1e-6), the CDR3 was missing, or the read contained stop codons, out-of-frame junctions, or ambiguous translated residues. V3J clonotypes were defined by identical inferred V gene, J gene, and CDR3 amino acid sequence. The percentage overlap between two repertoires was calculated by dividing the number of shared unique clonotypes by the size of the smaller repertoire. Three approaches were used to assess repertoire richness: RTK rarefaction, the Chao1 estimator, and Recon v2.1 estimates of unobserved clonotypes. Generation probabilities were computed with OLGA for all TCRbeta clonotypes obtained by the gDNA method from several donors. Drawn from immuneACCESS, this table holds only the in-frame rearrangements with V and J called that TCRdb kept. Clones are partly lost; checked studies trace under half to an unresolved V gene and leave the rest unexplained. That table furnishes V, J and clone size, whereas the DNA furnished D and trimming. In this sample the table shows hundreds of thousands of clones, approximately 95% of which occur a single time. The top ten clones comprise around 0.12% of the sample.

CD8 naive samples were CD45RO-negative cells positively selected for CCR7, giving a CD45RA+CCR7+ population that excluded TemRA cells. The donors were healthy, HIV-negative adults who had no recently reported acute infections or vaccinations. Every donor was a Caucasian adult living in Nashville, Tennessee, USA. After blood collection by leukapheresis, PBMCs were isolated using Ficoll-Histopaque density gradient centrifugation and then cryopreserved in the vapor phase of liquid nitrogen. Analytical flow cytometry was used to check the purity and quantity of every magnetically sorted T cell population. Genomic DNA was isolated from each sorted fraction and quantified by UV absorbance on a Nanodrop 2000c. Results and caveats for the whole study, not just this receptor: Because the study included only a small number of donors, the genetic and exposure-history diversity represented was limited. Sampling was limited to blood, and TCR repertoires in tissue likely differ from TCR repertoires in blood. Compared with non-shared clonotypes, clonotypes shared by all four sorted-subset donors had higher generation probabilities. Even with the large sequencing depth, rarefaction of the sorted-subset datasets indicated that sequencing was incomplete. Based on pairwise subsampling, the degree of clonotype sharing among donors was expected to be affected by sequencing depth. Approximately 5% of naive CD4, approximately 3.7% of naive CD8, approximately 2% of memory CD4, and about 0.4% of memory CD8 clonotypes were shared across a few donors. Estimated clonotype richness was generally larger for naive than for memory subsets.

The V and J genes are TRBV9 and TRBJ2-1; 10 central nucleotides agree with TRBD2. Sequencing used naive CD8+ T cells sorted from blood. Reading the label with the study, this specimen's cell subset or site is: CD45RA+CCR7+. The sequence was collected from a woman in her thirties in good health. The CDR3 is CASSEWTSGSYNEQFF. The DNA sequence is given as TGTGCCAGCAGCGAGTGGACTAGCGGCTCCTACAATGAGCAGTTCTTC.